These 31 T cell receptor beta chains were sequenced from one sample in a study of blood T cell repertoires in COVID-19. The method was immunoSEQ multiplex PCR; TCRdb's version includes in-frame clones alone and lacks a portion of them. The table includes approximately 41,000 clones, 88% detected once. What was sequenced was peripheral blood. The receptors shown here come from a human donor in a cohort sampled during active COVID-19.

CDR3 protein: CASRNPGNTEAFF. The CDR3 nucleotides are TGTGCCAGCAGGAACCCAGGGAACACTGAAGCTTTCTTT. The gene calls are TRBV6-5 and TRBJ1-1; no firm D call. Per the germline V gene, CDR1 is MNHEY and CDR2 is SVGAGI. The CDR3 runs to 13 residues. V gave up 6 bases and J gave up 1 base, with 9 bases separating them.

This chain connects TRBV28 to TRBJ1-1; D unresolved. V shed 5 bases and J shed 0 bases, with 13 bases lying between them. CDR3 size: 15 residues. The germline V gene encodes CDR1 MDHEN and CDR2 SYDVKM. The CDR3 region is CASSQSGNMNTEAFF. In DNA form, the CDR3 reads TGTGCCAGCAGTCAATCGGGGAATATGAACACTGAAGCTTTCTTT.

This chain joins TRBV21-1 and TRBJ1-2; no check of the table's D call, TRBD1, against the DNA was made. TRBV21-1 is reported as a pseudogene. The CDR3 extends over 13 amino acids. CDR3 residues: CASSMYRNYGYTF. CDR3 in DNA: TGTGCCAGCAGCATGTACAGGAACTATGGCTACACCTTC.

V is TRBV27 and J is TRBJ2-1; maybe TRBD2 (6 bases). Germline CDR1 MNHEY, CDR2 SMNVEV (reference sequence). The length of the CDR3 is 12 residues. V was clipped by 4 bases and J by 10 bases, with 11 bases between them. CDR3 coding DNA: TGTGCCAGCAGTTCCCCGGGAGACGAGCAGTTCTTC. This codes for CASSSPGDEQFF.

The rearrangement joins TRBV28 to TRBJ2-1; 8 nucleotides match TRBD2. V trimming: 2 bases; J trimming: 4 bases; junction bases outside the gene matches: 4. The germline CDR1 and CDR2 sequences are MDHEN and SYDVKM. There are 15 residues in the CDR3. The CDR3 sequence is CASSLLAGLYNEQFF. The CDR3 coding sequence is TGTGCCAGCAGTTTACTAGCGGGCCTGTACAATGAGCAGTTCTTC. The full variable domain, its missing parts supplied by reference TRBV28 and TRBJ2-1, is DVKVTQSSRYLVKRTGEKVFLECVQDMDHENMFWYRQDPGLGLRLIYFSYDVKMKEKGDIPEGYSVSREKKERFSLILESASTNQTSMYLCASSLLAGLYNEQFFGPGTRLTVL.

The genes are TRBV27 and TRBJ2-7, with 7 positions matching TRBD1. Germline V lookup: CDR1 MNHEY, CDR2 SMNVEV (reference sequence). V dropped 8 bases and J dropped 3; count of bases not matched to a gene: 13. The CDR3 totals 15 residues. This CDR3 is CASASTRDSFYEQYF. Here the CDR3 DNA reads TGTGCCAGCGCCTCGACCCGGGACAGTTTCTACGAGCAGTACTTC.

This chain joins TRBV28 and TRBJ1-3; maybe TRBD1 (5 bases). V gave up 5 bases and J gave up 3 bases, with 11 bases separating them. Germline V gene data show CDR1 as MDHEN and CDR2 as SYDVKM. CDR3 length equals 14 residues. CDR3 protein: CASSRRGGGNTIYF. The DNA for the CDR3 is TGTGCCAGCAGTAGAAGGGGTGGTGGAAACACCATATATTTT.

This clone was detected once. The chain uses TRBV5-5 and TRBJ1-1; perhaps TRBD1 as D (5 bases). CDR1 and CDR2 from the germline V gene are SGHKS and YYEKEE (reference sequence). This CDR3 spans 13 amino acids. V lost 4 bases and J lost 7, with 14 bases in between. The CDR3 DNA reads as TGTGCCAGCAGCCCGGTGGACATCAGTGAAGCTTTCTTT. Protein sequence: CASSPVDISEAFF.

V usage is TRBV9 and J usage is TRBJ1-1; D ambiguous. The CDR3 has 16 amino acids. Germline V CDR1 and CDR2: SGDLS, YYNGEE. V was shortened by 0 bases and J by 6 bases, with 18 bases between the two germline ends. The CDR3 bases are TGTGCCAGCAGCGTAGATGAGGGAGACCATGGGGCTGAAGCTTTCTTT. Protein product: CASSVDEGDHGAEAFF. Looking up the rest from reference TRBV9 and TRBJ1-1 gives the full variable domain: DSGVTQTPKHLITATGQRVTLRCSPRSGDLSVYWYQQSLDQGLQFLIQYYNGEERAKGNILERFSAQQFPDLHSELNLSSLELGDSALYFCASSVDEGDHGAEAFFGQGTRLTVV.

The rearrangement uses TRBV27 and TRBJ2-1; no reliable D call. Germline values: CDR1 MNHEY, CDR2 SMNVEV (reference sequence). Trimming shortened V by 3 bases and J by 3 bases, and 6 bases separated the two germline ends. The CDR3 runs to 13 residues. The CDR3 DNA is TGTGCCAGCAGTTTGTCACTCTACAATGAGCAGTTCTTC. It translates to CASSLSLYNEQFF.

V is TRBV3-1 (or the pseudogene TRBV3-2) and J is TRBJ1-2; 7 bases match TRBD1. This CDR3 is built from 14 residues. V shed 3 bases, J shed 4 bases, and the junction held 5 bases outside the gene matches. Germline V gene lookup returns CDR1 LGHDT and CDR2 YNNKEL (reference sequence). As DNA, the CDR3 is TGTGCCAGCAGCCAGACACAGGGGATCTATGGCTACACCTTC. As protein: CASSQTQGIYGYTF.

V is TRBV5-1 and J is TRBJ1-1; perhaps TRBD1 as D (6 bases). Trimming cost V 2 bases and J 3 bases, with 11 bases left between them. This CDR3 is built from 14 residues. Germline V gene sequence: CDR1 SGHRS, CDR2 YFSETQ. As DNA, the CDR3 is TGCGCCAGCAGCTTTCAGGGGCAGGACACTGAAGCTTTCTTT. Amino acids: CASSFQGQDTEAFF.

This clone is a singleton in its sample. The rearrangement uses TRBV7-2 and TRBJ2-2; the match to TRBD2 covers 7 bases. CDR1 and CDR2 from the germline V gene are SGHTA and FQGNSA. V gave up 0 bases and J gave up 4 bases; unmatched junction bases: 5. CDR3 length equals 16 residues. The CDR3 nucleotides are TGTGCCAGCAGCTTAGCAGGGTCGGGGGGCACCGGGGAGCTGTTTTTT. It specifies CASSLAGSGGTGELFF.

This clone has only one observation. The genes are TRBV28 and TRBJ2-7; 7 bases fit TRBD2. The CDR3 extends over 14 amino acids. CDR1 MDHEN and CDR2 SYDVKM come from the germline V gene. V shed 7 bases and J 0 bases; nucleotides not matched to a gene: 6. The CDR3 protein is CASTLAGPSYEQYF. CDR3 sequence (DNA): TGTGCCAGCACCTTAGCGGGCCCCTCCTACGAGCAGTACTTC.

This clone has only one observation. The V call is TRBV5-5, the J call TRBJ2-2; TRBD1 is a possible D gene (5 bases). V lost 1 base and J lost 0, with 16 bases in between. CDR3 size: 18 residues. CDR1 and CDR2 from the germline V gene are SGHKS and YYEKEE (reference sequence). In DNA form, the CDR3 reads TGTGCCAGCAGCTTGATAGGGGTCGGGCCAGCGAACACCGGGGAGCTGTTTTTT. Translation gives CASSLIGVGPANTGELFF.

The V call is TRBV27, the J call TRBJ1-1; 10 bases match TRBD1. Germline CDR1 MNHEY, CDR2 SMNVEV (reference sequence). Unmatched junction bases numbered 9, after V lost 6 bases and J lost 5 bases. The CDR3 spans 15 residues. CDR3 coding DNA: TGTGCCAGCAGAACACCGGGACAGGGGAGAACTGAAGCTTTCTTT. Encoded protein: CASRTPGQGRTEAFF.

CDR3 sequence: CASSSGQGNNQPQHF. The CDR3 nucleotides are TGTGCCAGCAGCTCCGGACAGGGAAACAATCAGCCCCAGCATTTT. The chain uses TRBV28 and TRBJ1-5; 8 bases agree with TRBD1. The CDR3 loop spans 15 amino acids. J lost 3 bases, V lost 6 bases, and 7 bases had no gene match. Germline V gene data show CDR1 as MDHEN and CDR2 as SYDVKM.

This rearrangement joins TRBV28 to TRBJ1-5; 8 positions agree with TRBD1. V was clipped by 0 bases and J by 6 bases; unmatched bases: 4. CDR1 and CDR2 (germline): MDHEN, SYDVKM. This CDR3 is built from 15 residues. The CDR3 nucleotides read TGTGCCAGCAGTTTATGGGACAGGGTTGTTCAGCCCCAGCATTTT. Translating gives CASSLWDRVVQPQHF.

CDR3 loop: CASSLARQDLYEQYF. CDR3 in DNA: TGCGCCAGCAGCTTGGCCCGACAGGACCTCTACGAGCAGTACTTC. The V and J genes are TRBV5-1 and TRBJ2-7; a weak D match, TRBD1 (6 bases). Germline V CDR1 and CDR2: SGHRS, YFSETQ. The CDR3 runs 15 residues. V lost 0 bases, J lost 3 bases, and 13 bases lay in between.

The CDR3 coding sequence is TGTGCCAGCAGCTTAGGGTCTAGCGGATACAATGAGCAGTTCTTC. This translates into CASSLGSSGYNEQFF. The chain joins TRBV11-2 to TRBJ2-1, with 7 bases matching TRBD2. The CDR3 sequence is 15 residues long. Germline assignment: CDR1 SGHAT and CDR2 FQNNGV. V dropped 1 base and J dropped 4; count of bases not matched to a gene: 4.

In this sample, this clone turned up once. V is TRBV28 and J is TRBJ1-3; D is unresolved. The CDR3 is made up of 16 amino acids. Germline CDR1 reads MDHEN; CDR2 reads SYDVKM. Trimming left V 5 bases short and J 0 bases short, with 14 bases between. The CDR3 DNA follows: TGTGCCAGCAGTCCCCCCATACATAACTCTGGAAACACCATATATTTT. Its translation is CASSPPIHNSGNTIYF.

Only one count was recorded for this clone. V and J are TRBV12-3 or TRBV12-4 and TRBJ1-2; D unclear. V lost 6 bases and J lost 5, with 7 bases in between. The CDR3 length is 11 residues. The CDR3 reads CASSREYGYTF. The CDR3 DNA sequence: TGTGCCAGCAGCCGGGAGTATGGCTACACCTTC.

The J gene is TRBJ2-7, the V gene TRBV7-8; 8 bases agree with TRBD1. With V trimmed by 1 base and J by 4 bases, 6 bases remained unmatched. The germline gives CDR1 SGHVS, CDR2 FQNEAQ. The CDR3 has 15 residues. CDR3 in amino acids: CASSLGRGPIYEQYF. CDR3 nucleotide sequence: TGTGCCAGCAGCTTAGGCAGGGGGCCCATATACGAGCAGTACTTC.

The chain joins TRBV21-1 to TRBJ2-3; the tabulated D call, TRBD2, remains unverified against the DNA. TRBV21-1 is annotated as a pseudogene. The CDR3 is made up of 16 amino acids. The chain's CDR3 is CASSNRTSLSVDTQYF. The DNA for the CDR3 is TGTGCCAGCAGCAATAGGACTAGCCTCTCTGTAGATACGCAGTATTTT.

The gene calls are TRBV4-2 and TRBJ2-1; D unclear. The V end was cut by 0 bases, the J end by 9 bases, with 9 bases between. The CDR3 loop spans 13 amino acids. Germline V gene data show CDR1 as LGHNA and CDR2 as YNFKEQ. The CDR3 DNA reads as TGTGCCAGCAGCCAAGATGCCCTGAGTGAGCAGTTCTTC. Translated: CASSQDALSEQFF.

This sequence joins TRBV24-1 and TRBJ2-2, with D perhaps TRBD1 (5 bases). The V gene lost 5 bases and the J gene lost 2 bases, with 17 bases spanning the gap. This CDR3 has 17 residues. CDR1 is KGHDR, CDR2 SFDVKD, per germline. The CDR3 nucleotides read TGTGCCACCAGTGTCGCAGGGAAACAGTCCAACACCGGGGAGCTGTTTTTT. This gives the protein CATSVAGKQSNTGELFF.

This clone showed up just once. The genes are TRBV28 and TRBJ2-5; D is perhaps TRBD1 (7 bases). The CDR3 sequence is 16 residues long. Germline loops: CDR1 MDHEN, CDR2 SYDVKM. V lost 6 bases and J lost 3, with 20 bases in between. CDR3 nucleotides: TGTGCCAGCAGCACCCTAGGATTCAGGGGGGAAGAGACCCAGTACTTC. This translates into CASSTLGFRGEETQYF.

The chain joins TRBV6-5 to TRBJ2-7; a weak D match, TRBD1 (5 bases). The V gene's germline CDR1 is MNHEY and CDR2 SVGAGI. The V end was cut by 5 bases, the J end by 1 base, with 15 bases between. The CDR3 sequence is 15 residues long. The CDR3 sequence is CASSRQPLYSYEQYF. The CDR3 nucleotides read TGTGCCAGCAGTCGACAGCCCCTCTATTCCTACGAGCAGTACTTC.

J is TRBJ1-1 and V is TRBV5-1; 10 bases are shared with TRBD1. Germline V gives CDR1 SGHRS, CDR2 YFSETQ. The CDR3 loop spans 17 amino acids. Trimming at V came to 1 base and at J to 5 bases, leaving 11 bases not matched to a gene. CDR3 nucleotide sequence: TGCGCCAGCAGCTTGTTACCGTGGGGACAGGGGATTACTGAAGCTTTCTTT. Protein sequence: CASSLLPWGQGITEAFF.

The chain has TRBV3-1 (or the pseudogene TRBV3-2) and TRBJ1-3, with D possibly matching TRBD1 (5 bases). The V end was cut by 1 base, the J end by 0 bases, with 7 bases between. In germline, CDR1 is LGHDT, CDR2 YNNKEL (reference sequence). CDR3 size: 15 residues. The CDR3 DNA reads TGTGCCAGCAGCCAAGTGGGGGGCTCTGGAAACACCATATATTTT. Its protein is CASSQVGGSGNTIYF.

This clone was found once. The V call is TRBV19, the J call TRBJ1-1; no firm D call. Germline-derived CDR1 and CDR2 are LNHDA and SQIVND (reference sequence). Trimming removed 3 bases at V and 1 base at J, with 12 bases between. The length of the CDR3 is 15 residues. The CDR3 loop is CASSIHPSRNTEAFF. Here the CDR3 DNA reads TGTGCCAGTAGTATCCACCCCTCCAGGAACACTGAAGCTTTCTTT. The variable domain in full, with the rest retrieved from reference TRBV19 and TRBJ1-1, is DGGITQSPKYLFRKEGQNVTLSCEQNLNHDAMYWYRQDPGQGLRLIYYSQIVNDFQKGDIAEGYSVSREKKESFPLTVTSAQKNPTAFYLCASSIHPSRNTEAFFGQGTRLTVV.